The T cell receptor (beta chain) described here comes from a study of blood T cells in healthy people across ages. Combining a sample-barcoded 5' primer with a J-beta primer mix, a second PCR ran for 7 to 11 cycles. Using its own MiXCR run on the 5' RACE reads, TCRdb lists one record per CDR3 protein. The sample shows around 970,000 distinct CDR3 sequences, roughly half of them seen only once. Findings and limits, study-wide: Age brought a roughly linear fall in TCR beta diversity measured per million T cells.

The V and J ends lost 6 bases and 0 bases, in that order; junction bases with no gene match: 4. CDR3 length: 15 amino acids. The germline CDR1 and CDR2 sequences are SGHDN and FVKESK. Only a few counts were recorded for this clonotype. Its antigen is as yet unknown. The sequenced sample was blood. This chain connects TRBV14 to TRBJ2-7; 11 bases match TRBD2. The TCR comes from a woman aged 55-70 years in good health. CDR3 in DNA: TGTGCCAGCAGAGAGACTAGCGGGAACTCCTACGAGCAGTACTTC. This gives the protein CASRETSGNSYEQYF.